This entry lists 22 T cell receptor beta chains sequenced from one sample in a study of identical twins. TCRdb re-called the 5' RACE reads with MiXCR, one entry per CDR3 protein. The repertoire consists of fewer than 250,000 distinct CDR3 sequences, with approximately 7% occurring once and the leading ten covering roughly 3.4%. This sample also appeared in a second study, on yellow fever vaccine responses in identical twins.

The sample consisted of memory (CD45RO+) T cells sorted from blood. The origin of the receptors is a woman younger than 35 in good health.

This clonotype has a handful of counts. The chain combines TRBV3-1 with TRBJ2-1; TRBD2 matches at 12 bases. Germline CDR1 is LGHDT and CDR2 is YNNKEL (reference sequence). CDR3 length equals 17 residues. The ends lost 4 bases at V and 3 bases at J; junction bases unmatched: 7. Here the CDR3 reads CASSRASGGANYNEQFF. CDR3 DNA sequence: TGTGCCAGCAGCCGGGCTAGCGGGGGGGCAAACTACAATGAGCAGTTCTTC.

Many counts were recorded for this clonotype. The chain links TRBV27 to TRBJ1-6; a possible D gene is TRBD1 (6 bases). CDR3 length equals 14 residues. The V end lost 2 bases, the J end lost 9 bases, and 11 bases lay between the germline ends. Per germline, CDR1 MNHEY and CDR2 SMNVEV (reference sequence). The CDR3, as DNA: TGTGCCAGCAGTTTAAGGACAGATGGTTCACCCCTCCACTTT. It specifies CASSLRTDGSPLHF.

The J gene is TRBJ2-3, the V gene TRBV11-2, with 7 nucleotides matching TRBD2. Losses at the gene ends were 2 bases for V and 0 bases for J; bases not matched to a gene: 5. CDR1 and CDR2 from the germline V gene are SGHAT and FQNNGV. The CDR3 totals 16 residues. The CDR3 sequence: CASSLWEGFSTDTQYF. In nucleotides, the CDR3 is TGTGCCAGCAGCTTATGGGAGGGGTTTAGCACAGATACGCAGTATTTT.

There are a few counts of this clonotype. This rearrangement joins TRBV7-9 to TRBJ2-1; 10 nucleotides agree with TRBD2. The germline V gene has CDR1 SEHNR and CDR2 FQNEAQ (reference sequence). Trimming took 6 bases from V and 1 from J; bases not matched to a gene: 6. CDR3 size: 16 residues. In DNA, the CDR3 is TGTGCCAGCAGACCCCGGACTAGCGGATCCTACAATGAGCAGTTCTTC. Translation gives CASRPRTSGSYNEQFF.

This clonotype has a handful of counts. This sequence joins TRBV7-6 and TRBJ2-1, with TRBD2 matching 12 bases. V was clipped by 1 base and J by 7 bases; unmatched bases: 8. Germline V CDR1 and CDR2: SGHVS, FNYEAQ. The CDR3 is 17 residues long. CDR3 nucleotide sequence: TGTGCCAGCAGCTTAGGGCCCCTAGCGGGGGGGCGGAATGAGCAGTTCTTC. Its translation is CASSLGPLAGGRNEQFF.

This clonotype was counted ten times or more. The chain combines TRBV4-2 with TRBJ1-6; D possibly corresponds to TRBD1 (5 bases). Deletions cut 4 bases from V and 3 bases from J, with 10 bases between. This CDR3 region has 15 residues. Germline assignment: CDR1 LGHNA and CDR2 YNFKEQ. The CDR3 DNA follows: TGTGCCAGCAGCCCCGGGACGGACTATAATTCACCCCTCCACTTT. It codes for CASSPGTDYNSPLHF.

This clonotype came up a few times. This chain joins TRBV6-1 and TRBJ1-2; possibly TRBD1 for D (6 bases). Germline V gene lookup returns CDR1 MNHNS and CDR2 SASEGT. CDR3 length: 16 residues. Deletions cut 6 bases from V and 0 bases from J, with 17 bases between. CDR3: CASREPTGTANYGYTF. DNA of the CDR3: TGTGCCAGCAGGGAGCCTACAGGGACCGCTAACTATGGCTACACCTTC.

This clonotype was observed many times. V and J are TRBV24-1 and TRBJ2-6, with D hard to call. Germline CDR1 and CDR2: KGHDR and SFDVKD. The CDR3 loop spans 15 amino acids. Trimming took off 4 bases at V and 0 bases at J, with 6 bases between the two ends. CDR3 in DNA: TGTGCCACCAGTGAACCCCTCTCTGGGGCCAACGTCCTGACTTTC. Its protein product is CATSEPLSGANVLTF.

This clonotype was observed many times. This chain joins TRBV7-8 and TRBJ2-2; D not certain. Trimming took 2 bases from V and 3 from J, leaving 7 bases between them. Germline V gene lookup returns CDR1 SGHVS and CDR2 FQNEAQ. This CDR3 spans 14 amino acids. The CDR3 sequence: CASSLSQYTGELFF. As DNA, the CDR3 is TGTGCCAGCAGCTTATCGCAGTACACCGGGGAGCTGTTTTTT.

The CDR3 sequence: CASSLTTPNSPLHF. The CDR3, as DNA: TGTGCCAGCAGCCTGACAACTCCTAATTCACCCCTCCACTTT. The chain links TRBV11-2 to TRBJ1-6; D remains unclear. V lost 5 bases and J lost 6, with 11 bases in between. The CDR3 totals 14 residues. Germline V gives CDR1 SGHAT, CDR2 FQNNGV.

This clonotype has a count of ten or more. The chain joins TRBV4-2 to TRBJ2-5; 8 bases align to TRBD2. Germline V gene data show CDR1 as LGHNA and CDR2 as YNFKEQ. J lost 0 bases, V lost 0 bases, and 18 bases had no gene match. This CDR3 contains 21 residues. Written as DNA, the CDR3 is TGTGCCAGCAGCCAAGACTGGGCCCGTAGCGGGATGGCAGGGTACCAAGAGACCCAGTACTTC. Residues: CASSQDWARSGMAGYQETQYF.

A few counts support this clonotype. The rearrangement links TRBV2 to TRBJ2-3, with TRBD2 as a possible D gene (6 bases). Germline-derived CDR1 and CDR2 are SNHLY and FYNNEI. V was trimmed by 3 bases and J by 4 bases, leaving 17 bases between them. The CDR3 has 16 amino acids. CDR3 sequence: CASSDGNYGRADTQYF. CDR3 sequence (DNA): TGTGCCAGCAGTGATGGGAACTACGGGAGAGCAGATACGCAGTATTTT.

This CDR3 reads CASSLLDKGTEAFF. For the CDR3, the DNA is TGCGCCAGCAGCTTGTTGGACAAGGGGACTGAAGCTTTCTTT. This chain joins TRBV5-1 and TRBJ1-1; TRBD1 is a possible D gene (5 bases). The V gene lost 1 base and the J gene lost 5 bases, with 12 bases spanning the gap. This CDR3 contains 14 residues. Germline V gene sequence: CDR1 SGHRS, CDR2 YFSETQ.

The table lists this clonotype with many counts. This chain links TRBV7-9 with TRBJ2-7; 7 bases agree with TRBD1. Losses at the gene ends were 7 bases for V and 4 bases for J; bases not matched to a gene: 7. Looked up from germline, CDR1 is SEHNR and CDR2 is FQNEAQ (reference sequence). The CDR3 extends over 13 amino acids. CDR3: CASTRTGLYEQYV. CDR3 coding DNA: TGTGCCAGCACCAGGACAGGTCTGTACGAGCAGTACGTC.

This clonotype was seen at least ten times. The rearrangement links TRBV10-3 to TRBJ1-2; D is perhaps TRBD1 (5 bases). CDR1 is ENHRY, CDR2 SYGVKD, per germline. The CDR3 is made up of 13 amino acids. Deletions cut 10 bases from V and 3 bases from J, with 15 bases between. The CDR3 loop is CATGRGMDYGYTF. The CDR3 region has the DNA TGTGCCACTGGTAGGGGCATGGACTATGGCTACACCTTC.

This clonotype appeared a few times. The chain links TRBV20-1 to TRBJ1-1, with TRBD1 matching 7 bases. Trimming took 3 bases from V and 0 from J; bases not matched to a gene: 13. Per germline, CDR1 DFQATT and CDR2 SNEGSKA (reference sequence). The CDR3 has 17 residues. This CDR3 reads CSASLPQGGYMNTEAFF. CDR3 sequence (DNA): TGCAGTGCTAGCCTACCTCAGGGGGGATATATGAACACTGAAGCTTTCTTT.

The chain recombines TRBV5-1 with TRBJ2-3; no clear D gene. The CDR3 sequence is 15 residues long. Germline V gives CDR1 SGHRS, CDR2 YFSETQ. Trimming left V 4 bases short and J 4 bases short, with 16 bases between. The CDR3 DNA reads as TGCGCCAGCAGCCCCCTAAGGGTTGATCCAGATACGCAGTATTTT. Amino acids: CASSPLRVDPDTQYF.

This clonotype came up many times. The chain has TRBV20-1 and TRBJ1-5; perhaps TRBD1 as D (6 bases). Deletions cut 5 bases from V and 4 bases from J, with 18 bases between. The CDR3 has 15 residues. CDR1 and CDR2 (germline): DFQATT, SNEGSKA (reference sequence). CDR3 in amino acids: CSAPSGGQGNQPQHF. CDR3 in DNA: TGCAGTGCTCCCTCGGGGGGGCAGGGGAATCAGCCCCAGCATTTT.

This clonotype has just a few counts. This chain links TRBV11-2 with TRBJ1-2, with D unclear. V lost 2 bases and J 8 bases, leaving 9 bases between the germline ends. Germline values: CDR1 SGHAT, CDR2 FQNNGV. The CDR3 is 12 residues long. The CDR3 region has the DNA TGTGCCAGCAGCTTAAACCAGTCGGGCTACACCTTC. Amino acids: CASSLNQSGYTF.

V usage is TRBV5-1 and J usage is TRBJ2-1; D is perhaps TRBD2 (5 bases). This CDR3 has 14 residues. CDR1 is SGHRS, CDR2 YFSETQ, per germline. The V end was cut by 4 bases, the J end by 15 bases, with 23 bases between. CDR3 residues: CASSPDFPGVLRFF. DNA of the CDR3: TGCGCCAGCAGCCCTGACTTCCCCGGGGTCCTGCGGTTCTTC.

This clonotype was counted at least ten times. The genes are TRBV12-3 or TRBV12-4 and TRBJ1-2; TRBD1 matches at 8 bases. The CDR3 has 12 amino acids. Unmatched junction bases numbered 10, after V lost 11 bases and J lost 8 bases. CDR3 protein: CAAWGQAKGYTF. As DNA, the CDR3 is TGTGCCGCCTGGGGACAGGCTAAAGGCTACACCTTC.

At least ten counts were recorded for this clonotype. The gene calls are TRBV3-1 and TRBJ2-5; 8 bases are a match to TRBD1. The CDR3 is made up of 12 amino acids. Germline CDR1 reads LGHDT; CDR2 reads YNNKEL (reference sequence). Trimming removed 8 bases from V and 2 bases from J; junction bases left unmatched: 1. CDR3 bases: TGTGCCAGCGGACAGGGACAAGAGACCCAGTACTTC. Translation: CASGQGQETQYF.